Given below is one T cell receptor beta chain in context. The data belong to a study of blood T cell repertoires in COVID-19. Study-level background: T cells, B-cell-depleted T cells, or PBMCs provided the cDNA or gDNA that served as material.

The data were produced by immunoSEQ multiplex PCR, yet TCRdb's version contains in-frame clones alone and is incomplete. The sample holds around 100,000 clones, approximately 90% seen once. The CDR3 extends over 15 amino acids. V lost 10 bases to trimming and J lost 2 bases, with 20 bases between them. CDR1 MNHEY and CDR2 SVGAGI come from the germline V gene. The sequence was obtained from a man in his fifties or sixties with active COVID-19. Sample: peripheral blood. The chain recombines TRBV6-5 with TRBJ1-2, with D possibly matching TRBD1 (6 bases). CDR3 in amino acids: CATTVALGGNYGYTF. The CDR3 nucleotides are TGTGCCACAACGGTCGCTTTAGGGGGAAACTATGGCTACACCTTC.